The source of this T cell receptor beta chain is a study of shared clonotypes between healthy human individuals. This CDR3 has 13 residues. Trimming took off 0 bases at V and 7 bases at J, with 10 bases between the two ends. Germline V gene sequence: CDR1 SGHKS, CDR2 YYEKEE (reference sequence). TCRdb keeps only in-frame clones here, not all; method: immunoSEQ multiplex PCR. The repertoire holds over 2 million clones, with 80% to 95% as singletons. The donors, all of them Caucasian adults, lived in Nashville, Tennessee. Sequences were obtained from naive CD4+ T cells from PBMCs. Indicated subset: CD45RA+ positively selected. The clonotype comes from a man between 18 and 29 years old in good health. Some clones in this sample may be carry-over from other donors' samples. The chain joins TRBV5-5 to TRBJ2-5; the D call may be TRBD1 or TRBD2 (5 bases each). This CDR3 reads CASSLVGARTQYF. The CDR3 bases are TGTGCCAGCAGCTTGGTCGGGGCTCGGACCCAGTACTTC.